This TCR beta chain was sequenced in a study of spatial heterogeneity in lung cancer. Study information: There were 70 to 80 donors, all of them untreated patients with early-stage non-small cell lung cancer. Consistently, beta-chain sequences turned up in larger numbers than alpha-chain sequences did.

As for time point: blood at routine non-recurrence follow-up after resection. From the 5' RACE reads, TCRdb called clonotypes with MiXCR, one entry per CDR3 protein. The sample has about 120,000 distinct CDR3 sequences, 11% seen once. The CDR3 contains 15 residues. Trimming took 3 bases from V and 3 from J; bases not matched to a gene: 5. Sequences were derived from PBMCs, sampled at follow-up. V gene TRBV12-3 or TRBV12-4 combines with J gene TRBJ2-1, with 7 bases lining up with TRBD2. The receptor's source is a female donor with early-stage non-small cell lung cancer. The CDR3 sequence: CASSFPSGFYNEQFF. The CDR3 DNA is TGTGCCAGCAGTTTCCCTAGCGGATTCTACAATGAGCAGTTCTTC.